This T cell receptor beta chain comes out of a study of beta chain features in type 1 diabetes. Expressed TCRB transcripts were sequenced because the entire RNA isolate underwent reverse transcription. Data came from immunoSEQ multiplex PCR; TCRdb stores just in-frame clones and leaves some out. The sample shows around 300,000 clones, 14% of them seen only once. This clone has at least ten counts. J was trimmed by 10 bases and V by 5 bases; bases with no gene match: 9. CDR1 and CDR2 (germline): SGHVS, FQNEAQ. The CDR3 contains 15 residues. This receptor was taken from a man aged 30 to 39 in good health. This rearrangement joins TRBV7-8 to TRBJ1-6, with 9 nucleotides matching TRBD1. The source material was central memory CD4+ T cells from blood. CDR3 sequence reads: CASSSDRGIESPLHF. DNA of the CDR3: TGTGCCAGCAGCAGCGACAGGGGGATCGAGTCACCCCTCCACTTT.